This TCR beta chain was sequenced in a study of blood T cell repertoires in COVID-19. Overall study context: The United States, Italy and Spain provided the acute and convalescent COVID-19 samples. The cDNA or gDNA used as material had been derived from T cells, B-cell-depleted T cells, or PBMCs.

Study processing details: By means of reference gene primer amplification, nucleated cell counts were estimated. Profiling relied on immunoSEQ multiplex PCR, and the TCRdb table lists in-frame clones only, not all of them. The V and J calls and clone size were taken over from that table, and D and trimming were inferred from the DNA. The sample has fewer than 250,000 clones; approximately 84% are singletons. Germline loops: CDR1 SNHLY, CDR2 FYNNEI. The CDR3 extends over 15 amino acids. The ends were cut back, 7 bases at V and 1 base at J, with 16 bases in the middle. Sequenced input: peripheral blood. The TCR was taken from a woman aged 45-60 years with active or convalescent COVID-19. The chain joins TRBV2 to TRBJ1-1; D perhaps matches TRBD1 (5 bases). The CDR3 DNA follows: TGTGCCAGCAAAGATAATCGGGGGAAGAACACTGAAGCTTTCTTT. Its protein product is CASKDNRGKNTEAFF.